Here is one T cell receptor beta chain with its context. Its matching antigen is unknown. This record comes from a study of cytomegalovirus exposure and HLA in healthy donors. General observations from the study: DRB1 had the most TCR associations and HLA-C the fewest, a later analysis found, with rates varying by HLA locus. Associated with HLA alleles at 0.05 false discovery rate in a later analysis were about 17,000 TCR beta sequences. Cytomegalovirus status, reportedly, was diagnosed with high specificity and sensitivity by the classifier.

Germline-derived CDR1 and CDR2 are MDHEN and SYDVKM. CDR3 length: 16 amino acids. V was cut by 8 bases and J by 1 base, with 18 bases left in between. A multiplex PCR was run with 60 Vbeta primers and 13 Jbeta primers. Sequencing was performed with immunoSEQ multiplex PCR; in TCRdb, only in-frame clones are kept and a portion is missing. The sample yields 100,000 to 150,000 clones, 65% to 85% seen once. The TCR was taken from a man between 50 and 59 years old in good health and CMV-seropositive. Sequenced sample: PBMCs. The rearrangement joins TRBV28 to TRBJ2-4, with D unresolved. CDR3 sequence (DNA): TGTGCCAGCGGATGGAGCCTGCAGAGGGCCAAAAACATTCAGTACTTC. As protein: CASGWSLQRAKNIQYF.